The 18 T cell receptor beta chains given below trace back to one sample, sequenced in a study of monozygotic twins with inflammatory bowel disease. From its re-call of the 5' RACE reads, TCRdb lists each CDR3 protein once, without DNA. The sample has about 170,000 distinct CDR3 sequences. Sequencing input: blood. These receptors all stem from a human donor with ulcerative colitis or Crohn's disease, or a healthy co-twin of an affected twin (not recorded which).

The chain joins TRBV20-1 to TRBJ1-1. Germline lookup yields CDR1 DFQATT and CDR2 SNEGSKA (reference sequence). This CDR3 contains 13 residues. CDR3 sequence: CSASGPEGTEAFF.

This chain links TRBV7-9 with TRBJ2-1; TCRdb indicates TRBD2, and absent DNA this call remains unverified. CDR1 SEHNR and CDR2 FQNEAQ come from the germline V gene (reference sequence). CDR3 length equals 17 residues. This CDR3 is CASSLGLAGDSYNEQFF.

The V and J genes are TRBV29-1 and TRBJ1-2; the D call of TRBD1 rests on TCRdb alone, since no DNA is present to check it. The CDR3 consists of 15 residues. From germline, CDR1 is SQVTM and CDR2 ANQGSEA. The CDR3 loop reads CSVAVRTGVRGGYTF. The full variable domain, completed using reference TRBV29-1 and TRBJ1-2, is SAVISQKPSRDICQRGTSLTIQCQVDSQVTMMFWYRQQPGQSLTLIATANQGSEATYESGFVIDKFPISRPNLTFSTLTVSNMSPEDSSIYLCSVAVRTGVRGGYTFGSGTRLTVV.

This chain links TRBV12-3 or TRBV12-4 with TRBJ2-3; TCRdb calls TRBD1, which cannot be checked without DNA. The length of the CDR3 is 16 residues. The CDR3 protein is CASSFVLSKKADTQYF.

The chain has TRBV6-6 and TRBJ2-7; TCRdb selects TRBD2, and the lack of DNA leaves this call unchecked. CDR3 length: 12 residues. CDR1 and CDR2 (germline): MNHNY, SVGAGI (reference sequence). CDR3 in amino acids: CASTLSLGEQYF.

The genes are TRBV12-3 or TRBV12-4 and TRBJ2-2; TCRdb indicates TRBD2, and absent DNA this call remains unverified. The length of the CDR3 is 17 residues. The chain's CDR3 is CASSSGGGRTNTGELFF.

The chain uses TRBV28 and TRBJ2-7; TCRdb selects TRBD2, and the lack of DNA leaves this call unchecked. This CDR3 is 17 amino acids long. Germline V gene sequence: CDR1 MDHEN, CDR2 SYDVKM. CDR3 sequence: CASSSPRDYPSSYEQYF. Filled out from reference TRBV28 and TRBJ2-7, the complete variable domain reads DVKVTQSSRYLVKRTGEKVFLECVQDMDHENMFWYRQDPGLGLRLIYFSYDVKMKEKGDIPEGYSVSREKKERFSLILESASTNQTSMYLCASSSPRDYPSSYEQYFGPGTRLTVT.

The rearrangement joins TRBV25-1 to TRBJ2-7. The CDR3 covers 14 residues. From germline, CDR1 is MGHDK and CDR2 SYGVNS. CDR3 region: CASSERVHAYEQYF.

V gene TRBV28 combines with J gene TRBJ1-2; TCRdb gives TRBD1 as the D gene, but with no DNA this cannot be confirmed. The CDR3 is 12 residues long. Germline CDR1 reads MDHEN; CDR2 reads SYDVKM. CDR3 region: CAIPRGLGGYTF.

The CDR3 reads CASSLGAGGNNQPQHF. The rearrangement uses TRBV7-2 and TRBJ1-5; TCRdb proposes TRBD1, but this gene call is untestable without DNA. The germline CDR1 and CDR2 sequences are SGHTA and FQGNSA. There are 16 residues in the CDR3.

The chain is built from TRBV19 and TRBJ1-5. CDR1 and CDR2 from the germline V gene are LNHDA and SQIVND (reference sequence). The CDR3 contains 14 residues. CDR3 loop: CASSIDGSNQPQHF.

The V call is TRBV5-5, the J call TRBJ2-7. CDR1 is SGHKS and CDR2 is YYEKEE in the germline V gene (reference sequence). The CDR3 sequence is 11 residues long. The CDR3 sequence: CASSLVGEQYF.

V usage is TRBV3-1 and J usage is TRBJ1-5; TCRdb indicates TRBD1, and absent DNA this call remains unverified. CDR3 length: 15 residues. CDR1 LGHDT and CDR2 YNNKEL come from the germline V gene (reference sequence). CDR3 protein: CASSQDYRGNQPQHF.

The rearrangement links TRBV6-2 or TRBV6-3 to TRBJ1-2. This CDR3 has 15 amino acids. From germline, CDR1 is MNHEY and CDR2 SVGEGT. This CDR3 is CASSYSLKIHYGYTF.

The chain links TRBV14 to TRBJ2-4. The CDR3 runs to 14 residues. CDR1 SGHDN and CDR2 FVKESK come from the germline V gene. The CDR3 loop reads CASSFNLAKNMQYF.

The chain joins TRBV10-3 to TRBJ2-1. Germline CDR1 and CDR2: ENHRY and SYGVKD. The CDR3 runs to 14 residues. The CDR3 region is CAISLPSSYNEQFF.

The chain uses TRBV29-1 and TRBJ2-2. There are 13 residues in the CDR3. In germline, CDR1 is SQVTM, CDR2 ANQGSEA. The CDR3 is CSVSRANTGELFF.

This sequence joins TRBV20-1 and TRBJ1-2. The length of the CDR3 is 12 residues. Germline CDR1 DFQATT, CDR2 SNEGSKA (reference sequence). The CDR3 is CSAQRADYGYTF.